Described below is a single TCR beta chain sequence and its context. This sample was taken from a study of cytomegalovirus exposure and HLA in healthy donors. TCRdb keeps only in-frame clones here, not all; method: immunoSEQ multiplex PCR. The data contain some 240,000 clones, 70% to 90% of them seen just once; the ten biggest clones take up roughly 1.2%. J gave up 3 bases and V 4 bases, and 3 bases lay outside the gene matches. CDR3 length: 14 residues. Germline CDR1 is SGHRS and CDR2 is YFSETQ. This rearrangement joins TRBV5-1 to TRBJ2-1, with 8 positions matching TRBD2. Source material: PBMCs. The sequence was collected from a woman in her 30s in good health and CMV-seropositive. CDR3 nucleotide sequence: TGCGCCAGCAGCCAAACTAGCGGCTACAATGAGCAGTTCTTC. It codes for CASSQTSGYNEQFF.